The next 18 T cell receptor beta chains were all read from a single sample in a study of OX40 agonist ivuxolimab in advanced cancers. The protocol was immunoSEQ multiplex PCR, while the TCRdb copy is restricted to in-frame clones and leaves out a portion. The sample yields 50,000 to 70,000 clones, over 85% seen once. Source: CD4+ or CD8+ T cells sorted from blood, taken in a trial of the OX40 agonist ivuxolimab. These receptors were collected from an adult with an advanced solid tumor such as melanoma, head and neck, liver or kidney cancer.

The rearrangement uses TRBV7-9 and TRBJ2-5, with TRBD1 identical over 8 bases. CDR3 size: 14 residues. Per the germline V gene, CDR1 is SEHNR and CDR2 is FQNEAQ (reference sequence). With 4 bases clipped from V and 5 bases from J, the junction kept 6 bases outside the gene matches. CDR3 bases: TGTGCCAGCAGCTCAAGACAGGGGTTGGAGACCCAGTACTTC. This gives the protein CASSSRQGLETQYF.

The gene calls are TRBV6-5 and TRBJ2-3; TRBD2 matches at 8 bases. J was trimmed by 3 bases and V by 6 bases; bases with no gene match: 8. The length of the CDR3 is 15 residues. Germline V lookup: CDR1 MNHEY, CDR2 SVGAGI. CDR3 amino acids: CASSRRVAGTDTQYF. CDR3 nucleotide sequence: TGTGCCAGCAGCCGCCGGGTAGCGGGAACAGATACGCAGTATTTT.

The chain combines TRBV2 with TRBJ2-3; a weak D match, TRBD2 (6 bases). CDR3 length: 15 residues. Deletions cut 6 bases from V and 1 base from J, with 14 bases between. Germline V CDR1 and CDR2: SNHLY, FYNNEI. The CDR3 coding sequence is TGTGCCAGCAGGTTCCGGGGGAGAGGCACAGATACGCAGTATTTT. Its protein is CASRFRGRGTDTQYF. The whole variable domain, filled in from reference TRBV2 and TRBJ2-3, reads EPEVTQTPSHQVTQMGQEVILRCVPISNHLYFYWYRQILGQKVEFLVSFYNNEISEKSEIFDDQFSVERPDGSNFTLKIRSTKLEDSAMYFCASRFRGRGTDTQYFGPGTRLTVL.

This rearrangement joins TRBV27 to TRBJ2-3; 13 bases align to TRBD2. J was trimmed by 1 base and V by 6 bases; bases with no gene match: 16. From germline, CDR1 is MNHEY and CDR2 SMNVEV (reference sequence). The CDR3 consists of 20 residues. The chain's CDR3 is CASRHGTSGTPRGGTDTQYF. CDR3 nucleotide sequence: TGTGCCAGCAGGCACGGGACTAGCGGGACCCCGAGGGGCGGCACAGATACGCAGTATTTT.

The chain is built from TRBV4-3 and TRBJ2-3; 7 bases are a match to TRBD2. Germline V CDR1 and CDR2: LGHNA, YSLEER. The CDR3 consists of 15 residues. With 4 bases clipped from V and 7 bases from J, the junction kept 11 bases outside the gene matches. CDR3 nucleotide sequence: TGCGCCAGCAGCCCCTCTAGCGGTCCCAAGTATACGCAGTATTTT. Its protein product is CASSPSSGPKYTQYF.

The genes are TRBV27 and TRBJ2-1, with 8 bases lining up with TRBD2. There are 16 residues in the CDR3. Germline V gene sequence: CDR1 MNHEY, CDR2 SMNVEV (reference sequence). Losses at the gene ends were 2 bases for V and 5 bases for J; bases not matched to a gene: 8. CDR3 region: CASSLLTSAADNEQFF. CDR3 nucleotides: TGTGCCAGCAGTTTACTGACTAGCGCGGCGGACAATGAGCAGTTCTTC.

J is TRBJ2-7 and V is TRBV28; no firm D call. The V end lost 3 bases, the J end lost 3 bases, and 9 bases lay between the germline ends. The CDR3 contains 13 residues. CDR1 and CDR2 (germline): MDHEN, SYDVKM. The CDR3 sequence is CASSFQVDYEQYF. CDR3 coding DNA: TGTGCCAGCAGTTTCCAGGTCGACTACGAGCAGTACTTC. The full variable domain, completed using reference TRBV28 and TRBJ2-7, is DVKVTQSSRYLVKRTGEKVFLECVQDMDHENMFWYRQDPGLGLRLIYFSYDVKMKEKGDIPEGYSVSREKKERFSLILESASTNQTSMYLCASSFQVDYEQYFGPGTRLTVT.

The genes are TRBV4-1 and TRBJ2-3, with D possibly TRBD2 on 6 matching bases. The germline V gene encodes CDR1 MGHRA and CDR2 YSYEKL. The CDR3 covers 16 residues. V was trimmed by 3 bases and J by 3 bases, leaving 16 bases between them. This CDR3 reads CASSHPLEGPTDTQYF. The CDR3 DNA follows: TGCGCCAGCAGCCACCCCCTGGAGGGACCGACAGATACGCAGTATTTT.

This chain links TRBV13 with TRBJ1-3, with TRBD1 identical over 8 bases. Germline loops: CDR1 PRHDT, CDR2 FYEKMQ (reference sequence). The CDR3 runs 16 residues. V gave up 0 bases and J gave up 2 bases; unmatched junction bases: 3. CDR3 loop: CASSLGDRGAGNTIYF. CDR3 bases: TGTGCCAGCAGCTTAGGCGACAGGGGAGCTGGAAACACCATATATTTT.

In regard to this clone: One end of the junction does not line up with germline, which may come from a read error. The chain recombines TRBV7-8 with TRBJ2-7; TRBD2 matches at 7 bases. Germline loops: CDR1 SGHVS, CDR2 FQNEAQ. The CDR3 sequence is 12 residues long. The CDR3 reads CASSPLGREARF. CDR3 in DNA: TGTGCCAGCAGCCCTCTTGGGAGGGAGGCTCGTTTC.

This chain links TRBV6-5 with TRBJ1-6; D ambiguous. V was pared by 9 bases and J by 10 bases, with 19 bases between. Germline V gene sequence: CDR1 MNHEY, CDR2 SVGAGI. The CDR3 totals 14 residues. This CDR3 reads CASSNGVRASPLHF. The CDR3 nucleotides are TGTGCCAGTTCGAACGGGGTCCGGGCGTCACCCCTCCACTTT.

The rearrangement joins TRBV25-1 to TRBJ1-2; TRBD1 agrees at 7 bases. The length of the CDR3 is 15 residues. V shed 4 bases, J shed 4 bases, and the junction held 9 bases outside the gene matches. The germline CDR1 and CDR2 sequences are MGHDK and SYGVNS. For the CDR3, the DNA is TGTGCCAGCAGTGGACCGGGACAGCTATTCTATGGCTACACCTTC. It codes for CASSGPGQLFYGYTF.

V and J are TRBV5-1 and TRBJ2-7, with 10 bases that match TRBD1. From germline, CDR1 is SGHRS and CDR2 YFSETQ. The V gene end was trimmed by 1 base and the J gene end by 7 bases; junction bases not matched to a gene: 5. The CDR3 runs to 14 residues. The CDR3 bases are TGCGCCAGCAGCTTGAGGACAGGGGGATATGAGCAGTACTTC. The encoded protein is CASSLRTGGYEQYF. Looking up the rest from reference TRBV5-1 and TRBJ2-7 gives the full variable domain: KAGVTQTPRYLIKTRGQQVTLSCSPISGHRSVSWYQQTPGQGLQFLFEYFSETQRNKGNFPGRFSGRQFSNSRSEMNVSTLELGDSALYLCASSLRTGGYEQYFGPGTRLTVT.

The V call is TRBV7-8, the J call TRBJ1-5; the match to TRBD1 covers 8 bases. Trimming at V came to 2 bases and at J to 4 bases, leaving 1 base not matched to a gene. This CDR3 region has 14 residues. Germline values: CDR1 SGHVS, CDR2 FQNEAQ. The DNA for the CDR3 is TGTGCCAGCAGCTTACACAGGGGGAATCAGCCCCAGCATTTT. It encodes CASSLHRGNQPQHF.

Here the CDR3 DNA reads TGTGCCAGCAGCGCCGGGGCGGGAACCGGGGAGCTGTTTTTT. Translation gives CASSAGAGTGELFF. The chain joins TRBV9 to TRBJ2-2, with D perhaps TRBD2 (6 bases). This CDR3 contains 14 residues. From germline, CDR1 is SGDLS and CDR2 YYNGEE. The V gene lost 3 bases and the J gene lost 5 bases, with 11 bases spanning the gap.

The CDR3 loop is CASSLRYGTGSSYEQYF. The CDR3 DNA follows: TGTGCCAGCAGTTTAAGGTATGGGACAGGAAGCTCCTACGAGCAGTACTTC. The genes are TRBV28 and TRBJ2-7, with 8 bases fitting TRBD1. Germline V gene data show CDR1 as MDHEN and CDR2 as SYDVKM. The CDR3 consists of 17 residues. Losses at the gene ends were 2 bases for V and 0 bases for J; bases not matched to a gene: 9.

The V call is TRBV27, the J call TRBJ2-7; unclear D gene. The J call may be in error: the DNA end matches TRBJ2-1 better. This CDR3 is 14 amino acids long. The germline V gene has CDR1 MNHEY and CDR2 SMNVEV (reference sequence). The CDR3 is CASSLFQTHNEQFF. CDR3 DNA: TGTGCCAGCAGTTTATTTCAGACTCACAATGAGCAGTTCTTC.

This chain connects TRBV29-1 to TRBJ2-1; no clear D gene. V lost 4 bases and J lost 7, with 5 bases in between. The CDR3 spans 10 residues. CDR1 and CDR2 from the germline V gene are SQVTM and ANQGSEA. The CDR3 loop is CSVAENEQFF. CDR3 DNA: TGCAGCGTTGCTGAGAATGAGCAGTTCTTC.